What follows describes a single T cell receptor beta chain. Its antigen remains unidentified. No much larger clone exists at a distance of one base, and base qualities are not known. The sample originates from a study of vaccination effects on CD4 cells after COVID-19 (dated by TCRdb to 2022 to 2024). At the level of the whole study: Two doses of either the BNT162b2 or the mRNA-1273 mRNA SARS-CoV-2 vaccine were administered to participants. In the study, cultures from other donors were sequenced using the Oncomine TCR Beta short-read assay on an Illumina iSeq 100. Pre-vaccine samples were collected from a couple of convalescent patients 16 days and one week before the first dose, corresponding to 142 and 148 days after COVID-19 diagnosis. SARS-CoV-2 spike-specific CD4+ TCR repertoires from before and after mRNA vaccination were compared in COVID-19 convalescent patients and in infection-naive vaccine recipients. The full study included over 8 COVID-19 convalescent patients and a few SARS-CoV-2-naive healthy vaccine recipients.

In the ViraFEST assay, PBMC were stimulated with viral peptide pools, and antigen-specific CD4+ T cell clonotypes were then identified by expansion using TCR sequencing. After less than 13 days of culture, CD4+ T cells were isolated with the EasySep CD4+ T cell isolation kit. Convalescent patients had PCR-confirmed SARS-CoV-2 infection between March and December 2020, before Alpha, Beta and Delta variants emerged in the United States. Each well held around 1.9 million PBMC cultured in IMDM containing around 5.1% human AB serum, roughly 9.6 IU/ml IL-2 and gentamicin, along with 8 to 10 ug/ml peptides. Half of the culture medium was replaced with fresh IL-2-containing medium on days 3 and 7. Each peptide stimulation condition was cultured in triplicate wells unless otherwise noted. Using Ficoll-Paque Plus gradient centrifugation, PBMC were separated from whole blood and then either used fresh or cryopreserved at -140C. The QIAamp micro DNA kit was used to extract genomic DNA from the cultured CD4+ T cells.

V is pared back by 4 bases and J by 10 bases, with 14 bases lying between the germline termini. Its CDR3 holds 14 amino acids, cysteine through phenylalanine. Only the CDR3 region is kept as DNA, spanning 42 bases read in frame from base 1. Reading the germline V gene (reference sequence) gives CDR1 LGHDT and CDR2 YNNKEL. The library was generated by the immunoSEQ multiplex PCR assay. DNA from the cultured, isolated CD4+ T cells was subjected to TCR beta CDR3 sequencing. The original methods were these. Non-productive TCR sequences were discarded, and reads were trimmed to the CDR3 region, with only CDR3s of 7 or more amino acids retained. Antigen-specific clonotypes were identified using the MANAFEST web app by comparison of expansion in peptide wells against reference cultures. For clones to be considered positive, expansion at FDR<0.05 versus reference and all other wells, an odds ratio above 5, and a frequency above 0.1% in two replicate wells were required. Clonotypes significantly expanded in SARS-CoV-2 spike wells and in at least one common cold coronavirus spike condition were defined as cross-reactive. Using the stringdist R package, CDR3 similarity was measured by Levenshtein distance, and unrooted trees were constructed with ape in R 3.6.1. As stored in TCRdb, this immuneACCESS dataset retains in-frame rearrangements with V and J assigned. A fraction of the clones does not appear; measured against another copy, unresolved V genes explain less than half of the discrepancy, and the remainder lacks a known reason. That table is the source of V, J and clone size, and D and trimming were worked out from the DNA. This sample has 40,000 to 50,000 clones in its table, and 65% to 70% of those were observed once. About 31% of the sample is held by the ten biggest clonotypes.

Results the study describes overall, beyond this receptor: In convalescent patients, the post-vaccine spike-reactive repertoire was composed mainly of new vaccine-induced clones that were largely distinct from infection-induced clones. At late post-vaccination timepoints, both infection-induced and vaccine-induced clones showed marked clonal contraction, consistent with waning T cell responses. The study was limited by a small number of convalescent patients and lacked early post-infection timepoints.

Rearrangement joined TRBV3-1 (or the pseudogene TRBV3-2) to TRBJ1-6; TRBD1 is possibly the D segment (6 matching bases). Sequences were derived from CD4+ T cells from PBMCs cultured with a peptide pool, sampled before COVID-19 vaccination. This TCR was recovered from a human donor who had a prior SARS-CoV-2 infection. The CDR3 reads CASSPGGGESPLHF. In nucleotide form, the sequence is TGTGCCAGCAGCCCCGGTGGGGGCGAATCACCCCTCCACTTT.